The present T cell receptor beta chain was sequenced within a study of monozygotic twins with inflammatory bowel disease (dated by TCRdb to the late 2010s). For context, the study as a whole: The complete study included approximately 30 monozygotic twin pairs: 19 IBD-discordant Danish pairs and nine German pairs, of which four were IBD-concordant and five were IBD-discordant. Within discordant pairs, disease-associated traits were sought mainly by comparing IBD patients with their genetically identical healthy co-twins. Each individual had, on average, about 151 000 unique TCRalpha sequences and 181 000 unique TCRbeta sequences available for analysis. Study-wide conclusions, independent of this receptor: Fewer clonotypes were shared with other individuals by IBD patients than by healthy twins, most markedly in patients showing signs of disease activity. The analysis was unable to tell different T cell subtypes apart. Differing immunosuppressive treatments among patients may have added background noise and inter-individual variability to the repertoires. No difference in repertoire similarity was observed between concordant and discordant twins, possibly owing to limited statistical power. The results gave no support for a single strong signal or clonotype linked to IBD. A decrease in TCRbeta repertoire diversity, as measured by inverse Simpson index, was observed in IBD patients compared with their healthy co-twins.

The receptor library was made with 5' RACE. Preparation of each TCR library used around 3.5 ug of total RNA. For each sample, cDNA synthesis with SMARTScribe reverse transcriptase was split into eight separate reactions. Unique molecular identifiers containing a 6-nucleotide sample barcode were introduced through template switching during cDNA synthesis. Amplification of TCRalpha and TCRbeta cDNA involved two nested PCRs of approximately 16 and 9 cycles, and each PCR was followed by bead purification. Before amplification, cDNA was treated with uracil DNA-glycosylase and purified using the QIAquick PCR purification kit. The second PCR added Illumina TruSeq-compatible adapters along with sample-specific barcodes. TapeStation and Qubit were used to check library quality and concentration, and 5 to 6 ng of each library went into the pool. Pooled libraries were sequenced on an Illumina HiSeq2500 single-index Rapid Run with 2 x 100 bp reads and custom sequencing primers. The original pipeline was this. MiGEC version 1.2.6 was used for UMI-based consensus assembly, which corrected PCR and sequencing errors. MiXCR version 2.1.1 was used to carry out V(D)J alignment, clonotype assembly and CDR3 extraction. Normalisation of gene usage, clonotype sharing and MAIT/NKT TCR abundance was achieved by analysing the top 1000, 10 000 and 20 000 clonotypes per sample. Diversity was computed as the inverse Simpson index with the vegan R package after downsampling to 27 000 UMIs. Paired Mann-Whitney U tests were applied to discordant twin pairs, with Benjamini-Hochberg correction for multiple testing. TCRdb reprocessed the reads, so every CDR3 protein sequence counts as one entry and DNA is not shown. Clone size and V and J calls follow TCRdb, not the original study. The sample's own table lists about 210,000 distinct CDR3 sequences. The leading ten clones occupy roughly 1.5% of the sample.

Worth noting for this clonotype: This clone's antigen is unknown.

The CDR3 sequence holds 15 residues, the cysteine and phenylalanine included. Only the protein is on record. CDR1 and CDR2 were assigned from the germline V gene as MNHEY and SVGAGI. A roughly 2.5 ml peripheral blood sample was drawn into PAXgene tubes per donor and stored at -80°C. Without T cell sorting, total RNA was isolated from whole blood using the PAXgene blood miRNA kit on an automated QIAcube. Peripheral blood from monozygotic twin pairs who were concordant or discordant for inflammatory bowel disease underwent deep TCRalpha and TCRbeta repertoire profiling using unique molecular barcoding. For every twin pair, smoking habits were documented, and each individual was categorised as a current, former or never smoker.

The rearranged segments are TRBV6-5 and TRBJ1-5; TCRdb's D gene call, TRBD1, goes unchecked for lack of DNA. Sequenced material: blood. This receptor was taken from a human donor with ulcerative colitis or Crohn's disease, or a healthy co-twin of an affected twin (not recorded which). The CDR3 region has the sequence CASSSGERGNQPQHF.